Listed here is a single TCR beta chain. No antigen is known for it. Profiling relied on immunoSEQ multiplex PCR, and the TCRdb table lists in-frame clones only, not all of them. Of some 99,000 clones in the sample, around 90% were seen once. This sample is part of a study of identifying expanded T cells in peripheral blood. During the collection period, no donor immune events like infections were recorded. Looked up from germline, CDR1 is ENHRY and CDR2 is SYGVKD. The CDR3 is 15 amino acids. Trimming removed 8 bases from V and 1 base from J, with 15 bases in between. Whole-study findings and limits: Over around two and four weeks, about 15 and 18 clones changed, versus 1.2 between replicates. Clone count variance between approximately two-week samples rose with total template count.

The sequence was obtained from a person between 18 and 75 years old in good health. The sequenced sample consisted of blood. The chain employs TRBV10-3 and TRBJ2-1; D gene uncertain. The CDR3 reads CAISAASASYNEQFF. The CDR3 DNA reads as TGTGCCATCTCCGCCGCATCCGCATCCTACAATGAGCAGTTCTTC.